Listed below are T cell receptor beta chains from one sample, sequenced in a study of blood T cell repertoires in COVID-19. TCRdb's copy holds only in-frame clones and misses some; the assay was immunoSEQ multiplex PCR. In the table there are 140,000 to 150,000 clones, about 88% of which are singletons. Source material: peripheral blood. The receptors originated from a human donor with COVID-19, enrolled during active disease. The donor label of this sample is uncertain. Each CDR3 is given with its conserved first and last residue. The order of the fields is J gene, clone size, D gene, V gene, CDR3 protein, CDR3 DNA. The D gene is left open where the match is weak. For some rows the clone size is stated as once, few or many, or as a class when expanded; others skip it.

>TRBJ1-2|few|-|TRBV11-2
CASSSDLGSYGYTF
TGTGCCAGCAGCTCAGACCTAGGGAGCTATGGCTACACCTTC
>TRBJ1-2|-|TRBD1|TRBV10-3
CAISERDRGADGYTF
TGTGCCATCAGTGAGCGGGACAGGGGGGCGGATGGCTACACCTTC
>TRBJ2-7|-|-|TRBV11-3
CASSSDRSYEQYF
TGTGCCAGCAGCTCCGACAGGAGCTACGAGCAGTACTTC
>TRBJ1-4|-|-|TRBV2
CASKRAEGREKLFF
TGTGCCAGCAAAAGAGCGGAGGGTAGGGAAAAACTGTTTTTT
>TRBJ1-1|-|TRBD1|TRBV5-1
CASSFPDRGTSTEAFF
TGCGCCAGCAGCTTTCCGGACAGGGGTACTTCCACTGAAGCTTTCTTT
>TRBJ2-3|-|TRBD2|TRBV5-1
CASSFSRTSGGAIDTQYF
TGCGCCAGCAGCTTCTCAAGGACTAGCGGGGGGGCCATAGATACGCAGTATTTT
>TRBJ2-4|-|-|TRBV6-1
CASSGVQGPTRGNIQYF
TGTGCCAGCAGTGGAGTCCAGGGTCCTACGCGAGGCAACATTCAGTACTTC
>TRBJ2-7|-|TRBD1|TRBV6-6
CASLGQGHYEQYF
TGTGCCAGCCTAGGACAGGGTCACTACGAGCAGTACTTC
>TRBJ1-3|-|TRBD1|TRBV13
CASSSDRVEKHTIYF
TGTGCCAGCAGCTCAGACAGGGTTGAGAAACACACCATATATTTT
>TRBJ1-5|-|-|TRBV6-4
CASSDSSGRPDQPQHF
TGTGCCAGCAGTGACTCGAGCGGGAGACCGGATCAGCCCCAGCATTTT
>TRBJ1-1|once|-|TRBV16
CASSPRYRDKNTEAFF
TGTGCCAGCAGCCCAAGGTACAGGGATAAGAACACTGAAGCTTTCTTT
>TRBJ2-3|-|-|TRBV5-6
CASSFSAAAAGDTQYF
TGTGCCAGCAGCTTTAGCGCCGCCGCCGCGGGAGATACGCAGTATTTT
>TRBJ1-5|-|-|TRBV27
CASSFLADQPQHF
TGTGCCAGCAGTTTCCTAGCGGATCAGCCCCAGCATTTT
>TRBJ1-5|few|TRBD1|TRBV4-2
CASSQDRGRQPQHF
TGTGCCAGCAGCCAGGACAGGGGGCGACAGCCCCAGCATTTT